These 8 T cell receptor beta chains were all obtained from the same sample, sequenced in a study of cytomegalovirus exposure and HLA in healthy donors. PCR employed 60 Vbeta and 13 Jbeta primers. The repertoire was sequenced with immunoSEQ multiplex PCR; TCRdb's copy has only in-frame clones and lacks some. The table lists around 150,000 clones, approximately 83% of them singletons, with roughly 8.8% in the top ten. Sample: PBMCs. The receptors here all came from a man younger than 35 in good health and CMV-seropositive.

The table lists this clone with a few counts. The rearrangement uses TRBV19 and TRBJ1-1, with D hard to call. The germline CDR1 and CDR2 sequences are LNHDA and SQIVND (reference sequence). V gave up 7 bases and J gave up 5 bases, with 14 bases separating them. There are 13 residues in the CDR3. The CDR3 nucleotides read TGTGCCAGTACCCTAGAGGCCAGAACTGAAGCTTTCTTT. Amino acids: CASTLEARTEAFF.

CDR3 DNA: TGTGCCAGCGGGGGCTTAGACAGGGTGGTTTGGAGCAATCAGCCCCAGCATTTT. This encodes CASGGLDRVVWSNQPQHF. The V call is TRBV2, the J call TRBJ1-5; 7 bases are a match to TRBD1. Germline lookup yields CDR1 SNHLY and CDR2 FYNNEI. The CDR3 length is 18 residues. Germline trimming cut 8 bases from V and 1 base from J; bases unmatched to any gene: 17.

This clone was observed a single time. In DNA, the CDR3 is TGTGCCTGGAGTGACAGGGTTCAGCCCCAGCATTTT. It yields the protein CAWSDRVQPQHF. The rearrangement joins TRBV30 to TRBJ1-5; D is perhaps TRBD1 (6 bases). This CDR3 comprises 12 residues. From germline, CDR1 is GTSNPN and CDR2 SVGIG (reference sequence). Trimming took off 1 base at V and 6 bases at J, with 7 bases between the two ends.

The chain employs TRBV5-1 and TRBJ1-2; TRBD1 is a possible D gene (5 bases). Trimming left V 0 bases short and J 7 bases short, with 13 bases between. Germline V gene sequence: CDR1 SGHRS, CDR2 YFSETQ. The CDR3 runs 14 residues. CDR3 region: CASSLEAPRGGYTF. The CDR3, as DNA: TGCGCCAGCAGCTTGGAAGCCCCAAGGGGTGGCTACACCTTC.

The V call is TRBV18, the J call TRBJ1-1; D gene uncertain. CDR3 size: 17 residues. V gave up 4 bases and J gave up 1 base, with 19 bases separating them. The germline V gene has CDR1 KGHSH and CDR2 LQKENI. The CDR3 spells CASSQSSPGVGNTEAFF. The CDR3 region has the DNA TGTGCCAGCTCACAGTCTAGCCCCGGGGTGGGGAACACTGAAGCTTTCTTT.

This chain's CDR3 is CASSEARSGGQYF. CDR3 DNA: TGTGCCAGCAGTGAAGCGAGATCCGGGGGGCAGTATTTT. The rearrangement joins TRBV6-1 to TRBJ2-3; a possible D gene is TRBD2 (6 bases). V lost 0 bases and J lost 11, with 12 bases in between. Germline V lookup: CDR1 MNHNS, CDR2 SASEGT. This CDR3 has 13 amino acids.

This clone was seen a single time. The rearrangement joins TRBV6-6 to TRBJ2-5; the D gene is possibly TRBD2 (5 bases). Trimming removed 1 base at V and 0 bases at J, with 9 bases between. Germline V gene data show CDR1 as MNHNY and CDR2 as SVGAGI (reference sequence). CDR3 length equals 15 residues. DNA of the CDR3: TGTGCCAGCAGTTACTGGACTGGGGACCAAGAGACCCAGTACTTC. The encoded protein is CASSYWTGDQETQYF.

The CDR3 is CASGLSGDSNQPQHF. The CDR3 nucleotides are TGTGCTAGTGGTTTGTCAGGGGATAGCAATCAGCCCCAGCATTTT. The genes are TRBV12-5 and TRBJ1-5, with TRBD1 as a possible D gene (6 bases). The CDR3 covers 15 residues. Germline CDR1 reads LGHNT; CDR2 reads FRNRAP. V lost 2 bases, J lost 0 bases, and 8 bases lay in between.